This T cell receptor (beta chain) is from a study of type 1 and type 2 diabetes patients. Overall study results and limits: In type 2 diabetes, highly-expanded CD4+ clones took a median roughly 3.8% of reads. Unmatched age and gender across groups might bias interpretation.

Genomic DNA was the PCR template. A primer set of 30 forward and 13 reverse primers amplified the CDR3. Via MiXCR, TCRdb re-called the multiplex PCR reads, giving one row per CDR3 protein. The sample gives approximately 260,000 distinct CDR3 sequences, approximately 45% of which show up once; roughly an eighth is in the top ten. In the case of this clonotype: Its antigen is as yet unknown.

This CDR3 comprises 12 residues. V shed 10 bases, J shed 6 bases, and the junction held 5 bases outside the gene matches. In germline, CDR1 is ENHRY, CDR2 SYGVKD. Source material: peripheral blood mononuclear cells (PBMCs). The source is a man aged 18 to 30 with type 2 diabetes. The chain joins TRBV10-3 to TRBJ2-7; 11 nucleotides line up with TRBD2. CDR3 region: CATTGTSGEQYF. The CDR3 DNA sequence: TGTGCCACAACCGGGACTAGCGGCGAGCAGTACTTC.